A selection of T cell receptor beta chains follows, all from one sample in a study of OX40 agonist ivuxolimab in advanced cancers. The data were produced by immunoSEQ multiplex PCR, yet TCRdb's version contains in-frame clones alone and is incomplete. In the table there are around 60,000 clones, about 91% of which are singletons. The source was CD4+ or CD8+ T cells sorted from blood, collected in a trial of the OX40 agonist ivuxolimab. The receptors derive from an adult with an advanced solid tumor such as melanoma, head and neck, liver or kidney cancer. Each CDR3 is given with its conserved first and last residue. D genes are given only for firm matches. Clone size, where shown, is once, few, many, or a class for clones that have expanded.

>14|NA|NA|TRBV7-2|TRBJ1-1
TGTGCCAGCAGCATCGCAGGGGTGAACACTGAAGCTTTCTTT
CASSIAGVNTEAFF
>14|once|NA|TRBV6-1|TRBJ1-1
TGTGCCCTTAAGCCTAGGGCAGTGAACACTGAAGCTTTCTTT
CALKPRAVNTEAFF
>15|NA|TRBD1|TRBV6-1|TRBJ1-2
TGTGCCAGCAGTGCCAGACAGGGTTCCGACTATGGCTACACCTTC
CASSARQGSDYGYTF
>15|once|NA|TRBV2|TRBJ2-1
TGTGCCAGCAGTGAAGGGGGGGACTCCTACAATGAGCAGTTCTTC
CASSEGGDSYNEQFF
>13|NA|TRBD1|TRBV6-6|TRBJ2-7
TGTGCCAGCTGGACAGGTGGGTCCTACGAGCAGTACTTC
CASWTGGSYEQYF
>14|NA|TRBD1|TRBV12-5|TRBJ1-1
TGTGCTAGTGGACAGGGGGGCTTAAACGCTGAAGCTTTCTTT
CASGQGGLNAEAFF
>15|NA|NA|TRBV5-1|TRBJ1-3
TGCGCCAGCAGCTCGACCACAGGGTCTGGAAACACCATATATTTT
CASSSTTGSGNTIYF
>14|NA|TRBD2|TRBV5-4|TRBJ2-1
TGTGCCAGCAGCTTGGTAGCGGGACCCAATGAGCAGTTCTTC
CASSLVAGPNEQFF
>15|NA|NA|TRBV10-1|TRBJ1-2
TGCGCCAGCAGTGAGTCGAGAGGCGGGGTTCATGGCTACACCTTC
CASSESRGGVHGYTF
>14|NA|NA|TRBV6-6|TRBJ1-2
TGTGCCAGCAGTTACGGCGCCTCTAACTATGGCTACACCTTC
CASSYGASNYGYTF
>15|NA|NA|TRBV19|TRBJ2-7
TGTGCCAGTAGACGCGGACGGGGATCTGCCTACGAGCAGTACTTC
CASRRGRGSAYEQYF
>14|NA|NA|TRBV19|TRBJ2-7
TGTGCCAGTAGTATCCGGGACGGTCCCTACGAGCAGTACTTC
CASSIRDGPYEQYF
>15|NA|TRBD2|TRBV7-9|TRBJ2-1
TGTGCCAGCAGCTTAGTATTGGGGGGGTTCGATGAGCAGTTCTTC
CASSLVLGGFDEQFF
>14|NA|NA|TRBV6-5|TRBJ2-7
TGTGCCAGCAGGACTGGACACGTCTCCTACGAGCAGTACTTC
CASRTGHVSYEQYF
>17|NA|TRBD2|TRBV18|TRBJ2-3
TGTGCCAGCTCACCACCTAGCGGGAGTACACCGGCAGATACGCAGTATTTT
CASSPPSGSTPADTQYF
>14|NA|NA|TRBV2|TRBJ1-2
TGTGCCAGCAGTGGGTCCGGGAGTTCCTATGGCTACACCTTC
CASSGSGSSYGYTF
>16|NA|NA|TRBV10-2|TRBJ1-5
TGCGCCAGCAGTGAGTCGGTGTCCGCTAGCAATCAGCCCCAGCATTTT
CASSESVSASNQPQHF
>14|once|NA|TRBV5-1|TRBJ2-3
TGCGCCAGCAGCTTTGAGGGAGTGTCAGATACGCAGTATTTT
CASSFEGVSDTQYF
>15|NA|TRBD2|TRBV5-4|TRBJ2-3
TGTGCCAGCAGCTCATGGACTAGAGACACAGATACGCAGTATTTT
CASSSWTRDTDTQYF
>15|NA|TRBD2|TRBV2|TRBJ2-2
TGTGCCAGCAGGCCTAGCGGGAGTGGTACCGGGGAGCTGTTTTTT
CASRPSGSGTGELFF
>15|NA|NA|TRBV6-1|TRBJ2-5
TGTGCCAGCAGTGAGATGACAGGGAGGATGGAGACCCAGTACTTC
CASSEMTGRMETQYF
>14|NA|TRBD1|TRBV2|TRBJ1-4
TGTGCCAGCAGCGATGACAGGGCTAATGAAAAACTGTTTTTT
CASSDDRANEKLFF
>17|NA|TRBD1|TRBV29-1|TRBJ2-3
TGCAGCGTCGCCCGGGGACAGGGGATTGGTGGGTCAGATACGCAGTATTTT
CSVARGQGIGGSDTQYF
>14|once|NA|TRBV10-1|TRBJ2-2
TGCGCCAGCACCGAGGGTCCGATGGCCGGGGAGCTGTTTTTT
CASTEGPMAGELFF
>12|NA|NA|TRBV7-2|TRBJ1-1
TGTGCCAGCAGCCGAATATGGGCGGAAGCTTTCTTT
CASSRIWAEAFF
>15|NA|TRBD1|TRBV7-2|TRBJ2-5
TGTGCCAGCAGCTTAACGAGGGGGCGATCGGAGACCCAGTACTTC
CASSLTRGRSETQYF
>15|once|TRBD2|TRBV19|TRBJ2-3
TGTGCCAGTAGTTCTGCTAGCGGTAGCACAGATACGCAGTATTTT
CASSSASGSTDTQYF
>16|NA|TRBD1|TRBV5-1|TRBJ2-3
TGCGCCAGCAGCCCCCGGACAGGGACTAGCACAGATACGCAGTATTTT
CASSPRTGTSTDTQYF
>13|few|NA|TRBV27|TRBJ2-7
TGTGCCAGCAGTCCCCGGGACGATTACGAGCAGTACTTC
CASSPRDDYEQYF
>16|NA|NA|TRBV5-1|TRBJ2-7
TGCGCCAGCAGCTTGGCGCAGGGGATCGGCTCCTACGAGCAGTACTTC
CASSLAQGIGSYEQYF
>16|NA|NA|TRBV10-3|TRBJ1-3
TGTGCCACAAACGGGGACAACAGGATTTCTGGAAACACCATATATTTT
CATNGDNRISGNTIYF
>14|NA|NA|TRBV18|TRBJ1-2
TGTGCCAGCTCACCGTCGGCTGAGCCCTATGGCTACACCTTC
CASSPSAEPYGYTF
>19|NA|TRBD2|TRBV10-3|TRBJ2-3
TGTGCCATCAGTGGGCCTTCCCGGGTATGGGAGCGGGAGCCAGATACGCAGTATTTT
CAISGPSRVWEREPDTQYF
>16|NA|NA|TRBV9|TRBJ1-1
TGTGCCAGCAGCCCTTCCCCTGGACCCATGAACACTGAAGCTTTCTTT
CASSPSPGPMNTEAFF
>14|NA|NA|TRBV6-6|TRBJ1-1
TGTGCCAGCAGTTACTCGGGTCTGAACACTGAAGCTTTCTTT
CASSYSGLNTEAFF
>14|NA|TRBD2|TRBV5-4|TRBJ2-7
TGTGCCAGCAGCCCCGGGACTAGTACCCACGAGCAGTACTTC
CASSPGTSTHEQYF
>14|NA|NA|TRBV5-1|TRBJ2-7
TGCGCCAGCAGCCAGAGGGCAGGGTCCTACGAGCAGTACTTC
CASSQRAGSYEQYF
>16|NA|TRBD1|TRBV7-2|TRBJ1-5
TGTGCCAGCAGCTGGGGACAGAGAAATAGCAATCAGCCCCAGCATTTT
CASSWGQRNSNQPQHF
>17|NA|NA|TRBV6-1|TRBJ1-5
TGTGCCAGCAGTGAAGGGGCTCTCCGGCCCAGCAATCAGCCCCAGCATTTT
CASSEGALRPSNQPQHF
>14|NA|TRBD2|TRBV19|TRBJ2-1
TGTGCCAGTAGTATCCCCTTGACTAGCGGAGAGCAGTTCTTC
CASSIPLTSGEQFF
>14|NA|TRBD1|TRBV5-1|TRBJ1-2
TGCGCCAGCAGCTCGGGACAGTTGAACTATGGCTACACCTTC
CASSSGQLNYGYTF
>11|NA|NA|TRBV6-1|TRBJ2-2
TGTGCCAGCAGTGTGGTCGGGGAGCTGTTTTTT
CASSVVGELFF
>14|NA|NA|TRBV5-4|TRBJ2-7
TGTGCCAGCAGCTTGGGGCTAGCCGACTACGAGCAGTACTTC
CASSLGLADYEQYF
>15|NA|TRBD2|TRBV4-1|TRBJ2-3
TGCGCCAGCAGCCACCGCGGGGGGAGGACAGATACGCAGTATTTT
CASSHRGGRTDTQYF
>15|NA|TRBD2|TRBV14|TRBJ2-7
TGTGCCAGCAGCCAAGGACTAGCGCGCTCCTACGAGCAGTACTTC
CASSQGLARSYEQYF
>14|NA|TRBD1|TRBV27|TRBJ1-5
TGTGCCAGCCAACCCGGACAGGGCGGTCAGCCCCAGCATTTT
CASQPGQGGQPQHF
>13|NA|NA|TRBV10-2|TRBJ1-1
TGCGCCAGCAGTCCGCAGGAGGGTACTGAAGCTTTCTTT
CASSPQEGTEAFF
>15|NA|NA|TRBV5-1|TRBJ2-3
TGCGCCAGCAGCTTGGGGAGACTCAGCACAGATACGCAGTATTTT
CASSLGRLSTDTQYF
>13|once|NA|TRBV10-3|TRBJ2-5
TGTGCCATGAAACCCGGTCCTAGAGAGACCCAGTACTTC
CAMKPGPRETQYF
>13|NA|NA|TRBV6-6|TRBJ1-2
TGTGCCAGCAGTTACGAGGAGGTTATAGGCTACACCTTC
CASSYEEVIGYTF
>14|NA|NA|TRBV11-3|TRBJ1-1
TGTGCCAGCAGCTTAGTAGCGGAGAACACTGAAGCTTTCTTT
CASSLVAENTEAFF
>17|NA|NA|TRBV2|TRBJ1-3
TGTGCCAGCAGCTCCCCTCGCGAGACCCTCTCTGGAAACACCATATATTTT
CASSSPRETLSGNTIYF